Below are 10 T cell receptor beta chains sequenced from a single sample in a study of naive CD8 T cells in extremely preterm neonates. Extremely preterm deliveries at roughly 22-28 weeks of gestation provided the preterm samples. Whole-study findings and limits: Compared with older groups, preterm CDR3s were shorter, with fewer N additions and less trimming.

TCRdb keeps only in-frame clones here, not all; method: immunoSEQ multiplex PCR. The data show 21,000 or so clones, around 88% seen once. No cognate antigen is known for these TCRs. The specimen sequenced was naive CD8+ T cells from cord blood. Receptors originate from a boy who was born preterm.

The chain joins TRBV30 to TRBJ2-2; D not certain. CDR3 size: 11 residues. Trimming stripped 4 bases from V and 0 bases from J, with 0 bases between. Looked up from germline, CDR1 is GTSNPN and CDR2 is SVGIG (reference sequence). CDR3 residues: CAWTNTGELFF. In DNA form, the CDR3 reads TGTGCCTGGACGAACACCGGGGAGCTGTTTTTT.

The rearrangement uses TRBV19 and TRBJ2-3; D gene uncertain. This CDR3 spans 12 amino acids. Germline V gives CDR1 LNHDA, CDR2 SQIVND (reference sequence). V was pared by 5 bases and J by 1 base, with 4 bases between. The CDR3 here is CASSLGTDTQYF. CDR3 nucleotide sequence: TGTGCCAGTAGTCTGGGCACAGATACGCAGTATTTT.

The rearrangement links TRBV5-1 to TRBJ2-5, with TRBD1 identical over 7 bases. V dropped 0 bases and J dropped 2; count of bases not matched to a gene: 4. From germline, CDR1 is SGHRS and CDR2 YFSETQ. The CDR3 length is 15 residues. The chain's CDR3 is CASSLERRGQETQYF. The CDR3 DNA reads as TGCGCCAGCAGCTTGGAACGCAGGGGGCAAGAGACCCAGTACTTC.

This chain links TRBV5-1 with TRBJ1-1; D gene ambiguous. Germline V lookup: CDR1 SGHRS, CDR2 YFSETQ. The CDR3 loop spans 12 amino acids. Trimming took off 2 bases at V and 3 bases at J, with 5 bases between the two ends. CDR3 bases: TGCGCCAGCAGCTTCGGACACACTGAAGCTTTCTTT. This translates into CASSFGHTEAFF.

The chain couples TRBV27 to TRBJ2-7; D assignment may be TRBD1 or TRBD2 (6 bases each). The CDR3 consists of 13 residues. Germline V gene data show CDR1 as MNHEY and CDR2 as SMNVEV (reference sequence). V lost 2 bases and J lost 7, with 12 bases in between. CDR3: CASSLRGAGEQYF. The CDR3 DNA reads TGTGCCAGCAGTTTAAGGGGGGCGGGGGAGCAGTACTTC.

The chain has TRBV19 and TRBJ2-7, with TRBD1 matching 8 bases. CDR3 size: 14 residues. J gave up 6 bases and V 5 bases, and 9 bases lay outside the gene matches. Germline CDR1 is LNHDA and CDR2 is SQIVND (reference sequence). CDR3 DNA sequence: TGTGCCAGTAGTCCCCGACAGGGGACTGGCGAGCAGTACTTC. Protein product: CASSPRQGTGEQYF.

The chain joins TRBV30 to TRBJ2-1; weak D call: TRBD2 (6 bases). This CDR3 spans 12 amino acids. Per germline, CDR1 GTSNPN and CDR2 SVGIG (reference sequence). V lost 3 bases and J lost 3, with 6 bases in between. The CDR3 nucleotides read TGTGCCTGGAGGACTAGCTACAATGAGCAGTTCTTC. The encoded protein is CAWRTSYNEQFF.

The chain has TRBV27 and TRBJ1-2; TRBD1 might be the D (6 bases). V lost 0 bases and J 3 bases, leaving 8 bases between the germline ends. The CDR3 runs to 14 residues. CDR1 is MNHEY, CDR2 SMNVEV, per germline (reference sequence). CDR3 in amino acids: CASSLSRGYYGYTF. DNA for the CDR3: TGTGCCAGCAGTTTATCGAGGGGGTACTATGGCTACACCTTC.

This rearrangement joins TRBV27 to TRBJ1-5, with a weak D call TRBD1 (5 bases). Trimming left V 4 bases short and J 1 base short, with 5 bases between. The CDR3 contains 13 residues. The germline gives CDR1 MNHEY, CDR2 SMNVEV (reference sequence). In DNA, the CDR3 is TGTGCCAGCAGTTGGGGGAGCAATCAGCCCCAGCATTTT. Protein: CASSWGSNQPQHF.

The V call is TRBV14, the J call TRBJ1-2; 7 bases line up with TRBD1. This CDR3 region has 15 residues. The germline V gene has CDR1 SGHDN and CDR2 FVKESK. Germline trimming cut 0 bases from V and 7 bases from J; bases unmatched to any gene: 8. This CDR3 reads CASSQDPRGPFGYTF. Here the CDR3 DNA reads TGTGCCAGCAGCCAAGATCCTAGGGGGCCGTTTGGCTACACCTTC.